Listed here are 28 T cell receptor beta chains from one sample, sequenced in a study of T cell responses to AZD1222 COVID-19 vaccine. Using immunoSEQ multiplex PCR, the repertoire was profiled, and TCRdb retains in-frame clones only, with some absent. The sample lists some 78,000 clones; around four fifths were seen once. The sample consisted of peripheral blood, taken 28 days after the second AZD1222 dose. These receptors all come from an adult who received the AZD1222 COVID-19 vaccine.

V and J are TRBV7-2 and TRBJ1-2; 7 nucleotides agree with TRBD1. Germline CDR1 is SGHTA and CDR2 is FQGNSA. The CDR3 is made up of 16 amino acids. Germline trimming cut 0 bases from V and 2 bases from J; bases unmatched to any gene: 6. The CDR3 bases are TGTGCCAGCAGCTTAGCGACAGGGAAGGGGAACTATGGCTACACCTTC. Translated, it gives CASSLATGKGNYGYTF. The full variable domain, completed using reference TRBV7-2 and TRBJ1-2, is GAGVSQSPSNKVTEKGKDVELRCDPISGHTALYWYRQSLGQGLEFLIYFQGNSAPDKSGLPSDRFSAERTGGSVSTLTIQRTQQEDSAVYLCASSLATGKGNYGYTFGSGTRLTVV.

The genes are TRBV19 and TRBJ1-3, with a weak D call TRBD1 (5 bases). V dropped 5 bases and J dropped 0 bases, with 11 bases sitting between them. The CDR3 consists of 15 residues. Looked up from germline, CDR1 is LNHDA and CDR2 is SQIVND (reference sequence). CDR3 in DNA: TGTGCCAGTAGTGGACGGGGGTCCTCTGGAAACACCATATATTTT. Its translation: CASSGRGSSGNTIYF. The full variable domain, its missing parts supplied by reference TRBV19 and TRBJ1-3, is DGGITQSPKYLFRKEGQNVTLSCEQNLNHDAMYWYRQDPGQGLRLIYYSQIVNDFQKGDIAEGYSVSREKKESFPLTVTSAQKNPTAFYLCASSGRGSSGNTIYFGEGSWLTVV.

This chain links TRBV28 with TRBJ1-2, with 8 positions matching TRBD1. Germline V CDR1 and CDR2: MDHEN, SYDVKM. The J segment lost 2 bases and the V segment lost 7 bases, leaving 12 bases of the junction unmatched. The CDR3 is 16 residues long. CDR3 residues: CASTSGGEGGNYGYTF. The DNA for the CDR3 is TGTGCCAGCACATCAGGGGGCGAAGGTGGGAACTATGGCTACACCTTC.

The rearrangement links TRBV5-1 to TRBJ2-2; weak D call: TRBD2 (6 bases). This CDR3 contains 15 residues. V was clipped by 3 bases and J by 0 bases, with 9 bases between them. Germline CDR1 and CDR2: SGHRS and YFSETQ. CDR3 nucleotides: TGCGCCAGCAGCTCCCGGGAGACGAACACCGGGGAGCTGTTTTTT. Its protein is CASSSRETNTGELFF.

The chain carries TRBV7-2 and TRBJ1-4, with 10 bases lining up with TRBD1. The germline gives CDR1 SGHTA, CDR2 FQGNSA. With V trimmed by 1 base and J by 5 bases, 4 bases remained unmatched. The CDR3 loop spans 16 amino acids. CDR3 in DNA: TGTGCCAGCAGCTTAGGGACAGGGGGAGGGAATGAAAAACTGTTTTTT. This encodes CASSLGTGGGNEKLFF.

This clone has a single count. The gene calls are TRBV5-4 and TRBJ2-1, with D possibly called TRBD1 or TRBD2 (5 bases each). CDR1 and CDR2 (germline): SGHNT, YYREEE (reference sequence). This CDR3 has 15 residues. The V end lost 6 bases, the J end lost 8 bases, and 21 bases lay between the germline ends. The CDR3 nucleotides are TGTGCCAGCATTATTTGGGGGTCCCCTGGGGATGAGCAGTTCTTC. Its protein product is CASIIWGSPGDEQFF.

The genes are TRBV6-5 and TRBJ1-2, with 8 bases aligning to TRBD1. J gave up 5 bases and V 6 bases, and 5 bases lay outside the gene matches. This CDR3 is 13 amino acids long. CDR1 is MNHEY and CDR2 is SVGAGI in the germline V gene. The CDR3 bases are TGTGCCAGCAGCCCAGGGGGCGGATATGGCTACACCTTC. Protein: CASSPGGGYGYTF.

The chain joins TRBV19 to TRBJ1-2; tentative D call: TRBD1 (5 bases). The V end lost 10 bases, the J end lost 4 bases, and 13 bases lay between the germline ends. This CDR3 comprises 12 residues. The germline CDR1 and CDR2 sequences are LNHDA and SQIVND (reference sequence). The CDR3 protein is CATSGPGYGYTF. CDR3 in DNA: TGTGCCACCTCGGGGCCAGGCTATGGCTACACCTTC.

Here the CDR3 DNA reads TGTGCCAGCAGCCCTTCGGGGGGACAGGCTTTCCTAGAATCCTACGAGCAGTACTTC. Amino acid sequence: CASSPSGGQAFLESYEQYF. V is TRBV5-4 and J is TRBJ2-7; D is possibly TRBD1 (8 bases). Germline assignment: CDR1 SGHNT and CDR2 YYREEE (reference sequence). CDR3 length: 19 amino acids. Trimming pared 4 bases from V and 1 base from J, leaving 27 bases between.

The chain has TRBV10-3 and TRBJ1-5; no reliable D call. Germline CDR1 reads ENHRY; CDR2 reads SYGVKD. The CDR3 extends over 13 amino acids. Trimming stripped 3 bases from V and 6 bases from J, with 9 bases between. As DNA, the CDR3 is TGTGCCATCAGTGAAGGCAGATCTCAGCCCCAGCATTTT. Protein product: CAISEGRSQPQHF.

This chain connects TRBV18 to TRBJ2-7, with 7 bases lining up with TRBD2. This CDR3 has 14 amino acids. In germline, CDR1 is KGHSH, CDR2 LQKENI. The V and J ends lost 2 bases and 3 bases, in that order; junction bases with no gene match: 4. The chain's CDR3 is CASSPIAGGYEQYF. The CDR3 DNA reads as TGTGCCAGCTCACCAATAGCGGGCGGCTACGAGCAGTACTTC. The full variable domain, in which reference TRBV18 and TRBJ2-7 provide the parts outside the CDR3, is NAGVMQNPRHLVRRRGQEARLRCSPMKGHSHVYWYRQLPEEGLKFMVYLQKENIIDESGMPKERFSAEFPKEGPSILRIQQVVRGDSAAYFCASSPIAGGYEQYFGPGTRLTVT.

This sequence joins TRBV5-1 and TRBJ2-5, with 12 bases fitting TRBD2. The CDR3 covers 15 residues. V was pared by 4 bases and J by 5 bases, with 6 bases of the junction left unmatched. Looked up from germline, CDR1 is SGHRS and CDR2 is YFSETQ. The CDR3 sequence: CASSETSGSGETQYF. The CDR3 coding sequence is TGCGCCAGCAGCGAGACTAGCGGGAGTGGGGAGACCCAGTACTTC. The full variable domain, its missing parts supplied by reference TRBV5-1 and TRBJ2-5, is KAGVTQTPRYLIKTRGQQVTLSCSPISGHRSVSWYQQTPGQGLQFLFEYFSETQRNKGNFPGRFSGRQFSNSRSEMNVSTLELGDSALYLCASSETSGSGETQYFGPGTRLLVL.

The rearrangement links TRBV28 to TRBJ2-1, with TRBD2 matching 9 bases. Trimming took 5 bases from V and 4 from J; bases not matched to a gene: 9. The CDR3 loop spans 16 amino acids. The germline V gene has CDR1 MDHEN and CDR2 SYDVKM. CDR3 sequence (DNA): TGTGCCAGCAGTCTTAGCGGGAGCCAATTGTACAATGAGCAGTTCTTC. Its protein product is CASSLSGSQLYNEQFF.

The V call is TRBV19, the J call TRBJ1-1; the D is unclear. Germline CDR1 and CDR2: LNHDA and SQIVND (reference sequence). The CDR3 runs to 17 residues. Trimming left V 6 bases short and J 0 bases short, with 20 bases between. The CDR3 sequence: CASSGIRSHAMNTEAFF. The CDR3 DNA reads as TGTGCCAGTAGCGGAATCAGGTCCCACGCCATGAACACTGAAGCTTTCTTT.

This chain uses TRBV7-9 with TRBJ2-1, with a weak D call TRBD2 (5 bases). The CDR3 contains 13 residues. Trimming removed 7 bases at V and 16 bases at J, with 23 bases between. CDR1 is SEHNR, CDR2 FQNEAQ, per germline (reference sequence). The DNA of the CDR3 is TGTGCCAGCACCGAGACCCCCAGCGGCCCATGCTTCTTC. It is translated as CASTETPSGPCFF.

CDR3 bases: TGTGCCAGCAGTCCCCCGCGGGCTTTCTACAATGAGCAGTTCTTC. The encoded protein is CASSPPRAFYNEQFF. The chain has TRBV6-2 or TRBV6-3 and TRBJ2-1; TRBD2 might be the D (5 bases). CDR3 length equals 15 residues. The germline V gene encodes CDR1 MNHEY and CDR2 SVGEGT. Trimming removed 5 bases at V and 3 bases at J, with 14 bases between.

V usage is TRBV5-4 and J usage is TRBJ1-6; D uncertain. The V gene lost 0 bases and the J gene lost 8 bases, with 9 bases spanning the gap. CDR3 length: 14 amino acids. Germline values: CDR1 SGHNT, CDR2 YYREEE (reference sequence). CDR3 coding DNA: TGTGCCAGCAGCTTGGGAACGAGAGATTCACCCCTCCACTTT. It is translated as CASSLGTRDSPLHF.

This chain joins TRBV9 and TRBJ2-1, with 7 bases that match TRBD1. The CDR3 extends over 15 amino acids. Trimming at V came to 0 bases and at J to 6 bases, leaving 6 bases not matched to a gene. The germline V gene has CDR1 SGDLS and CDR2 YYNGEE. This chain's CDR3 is CASSVEPGGFNEQFF. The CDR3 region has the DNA TGTGCCAGCAGCGTAGAGCCAGGGGGTTTCAATGAGCAGTTCTTC.

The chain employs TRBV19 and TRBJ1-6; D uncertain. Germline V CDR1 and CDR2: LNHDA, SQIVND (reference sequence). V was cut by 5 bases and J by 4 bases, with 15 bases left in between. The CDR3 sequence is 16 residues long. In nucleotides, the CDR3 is TGTGCCAGTAGTCCTCTCCCTCGACGGTATAATTCACCCCTCCACTTT. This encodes CASSPLPRRYNSPLHF.

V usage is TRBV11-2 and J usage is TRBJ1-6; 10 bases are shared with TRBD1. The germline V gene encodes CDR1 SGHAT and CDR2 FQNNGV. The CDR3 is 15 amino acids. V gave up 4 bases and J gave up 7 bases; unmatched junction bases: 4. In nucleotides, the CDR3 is TGTGCCAGCAGCTCCCCGGGACAGGGGAATTCACCCCTCCACTTT. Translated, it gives CASSSPGQGNSPLHF.

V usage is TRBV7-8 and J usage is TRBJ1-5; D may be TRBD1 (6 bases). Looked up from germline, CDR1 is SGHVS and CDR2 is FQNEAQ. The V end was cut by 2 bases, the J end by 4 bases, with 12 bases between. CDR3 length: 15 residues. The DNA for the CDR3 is TGTGCCAGCAGCTTAAGCGGGGGGCGGAATCAGCCCCAGCATTTT. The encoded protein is CASSLSGGRNQPQHF.

The CDR3 region is CASSSTVYSNQPQHF. CDR3 nucleotides: TGTGCCAGTAGTTCGACAGTCTATAGCAATCAGCCCCAGCATTTT. J is TRBJ1-5 and V is TRBV19, with D possibly TRBD1 on 5 matching bases. The CDR3 covers 15 residues. V lost 5 bases and J 0 bases, leaving 11 bases between the germline ends. Germline assignment: CDR1 LNHDA and CDR2 SQIVND (reference sequence).

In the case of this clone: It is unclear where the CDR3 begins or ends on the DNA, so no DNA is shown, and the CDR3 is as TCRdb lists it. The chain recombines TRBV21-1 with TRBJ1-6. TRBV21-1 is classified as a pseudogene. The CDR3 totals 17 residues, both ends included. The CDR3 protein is CASSKVSVGVGNSPLHF.

The CDR3 sequence is CASSPIAGRDQETQYF. Here the CDR3 DNA reads TGTGCCAGCAGCCCCATCGCGGGGAGAGACCAAGAGACCCAGTACTTC. J is TRBJ2-5 and V is TRBV28; D might be TRBD2 (6 bases). V dropped 6 bases and J dropped 0 bases, with 17 bases sitting between them. The CDR3 contains 16 residues. Germline values: CDR1 MDHEN, CDR2 SYDVKM.

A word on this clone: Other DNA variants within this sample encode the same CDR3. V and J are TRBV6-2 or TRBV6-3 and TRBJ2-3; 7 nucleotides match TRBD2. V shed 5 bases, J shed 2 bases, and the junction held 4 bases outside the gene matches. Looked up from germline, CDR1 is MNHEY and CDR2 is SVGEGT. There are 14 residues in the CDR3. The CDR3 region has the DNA TGTGCCAGCAGTCCCGGACTAGTCACAGATACGCAGTATTTT. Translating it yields CASSPGLVTDTQYF.

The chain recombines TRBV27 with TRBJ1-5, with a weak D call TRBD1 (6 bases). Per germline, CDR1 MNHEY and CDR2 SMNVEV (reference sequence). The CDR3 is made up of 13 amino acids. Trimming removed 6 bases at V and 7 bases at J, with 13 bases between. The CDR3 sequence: CASRPDRFQPQHF. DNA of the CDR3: TGTGCCAGCAGGCCCGACAGGTTCCAGCCCCAGCATTTT.

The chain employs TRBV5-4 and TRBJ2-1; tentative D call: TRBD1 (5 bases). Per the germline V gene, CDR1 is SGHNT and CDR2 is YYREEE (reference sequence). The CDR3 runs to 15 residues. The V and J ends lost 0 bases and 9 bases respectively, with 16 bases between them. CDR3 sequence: CASSLAQGSLGEQFF. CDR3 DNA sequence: TGTGCCAGCAGCTTGGCCCAGGGTAGTTTGGGTGAGCAGTTCTTC.

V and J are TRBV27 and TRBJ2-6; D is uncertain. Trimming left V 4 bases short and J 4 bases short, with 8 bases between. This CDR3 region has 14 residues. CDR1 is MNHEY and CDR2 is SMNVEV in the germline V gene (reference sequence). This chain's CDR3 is CASSSVRGANVLTF. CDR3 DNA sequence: TGTGCCAGCAGTTCGGTCCGGGGGGCCAACGTCCTGACTTTC. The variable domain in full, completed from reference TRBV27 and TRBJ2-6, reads EAQVTQNPRYLITVTGKKLTVTCSQNMNHEYMSWYRQDPGLGLRQIYYSMNVEVTDKGDVPEGYKVSRKEKRNFPLILESPSPNQTSLYFCASSSVRGANVLTFGAGSRLTVL.